The 26 T cell receptor beta chains below all came from one sample that was sequenced in a study of T cell responses to AZD1222 COVID-19 vaccine. The data were produced by immunoSEQ multiplex PCR, yet TCRdb's version contains in-frame clones alone and is incomplete. Among 100,000 to 120,000 clones listed, nearly 90% were seen once. Source: peripheral blood, taken on day 0 of AZD1222 vaccination. The receptors here all came from an adult in good health.

The chain has TRBV11-2 and TRBJ1-2; D gene uncertain. CDR1 and CDR2 (germline): SGHAT, FQNNGV. Between the trimmed V and J ends, which lost 2 bases and 3 bases, there was a span of 13 bases. The length of the CDR3 is 15 residues. The CDR3 region has the DNA TGTGCCAGCAGCTTACACCCTGGATCGGACTATGGCTACACCTTC. Protein: CASSLHPGSDYGYTF. Drawing the rest from reference TRBV11-2 and TRBJ1-2, the complete variable domain is EAGVAQSPRYKIIEKRQSVAFWCNPISGHATLYWYQQILGQGPKLLIQFQNNGVVDDSQLPKDRFSAERLKGVDSTLKIQPAKLEDSAVYLCASSLHPGSDYGYTFGSGTRLTVV.

The chain joins TRBV27 to TRBJ2-3; 10 nucleotides align to TRBD1. This CDR3 has 16 amino acids. The ends lost 4 bases at V and 3 bases at J; junction bases unmatched: 7. CDR1 is MNHEY and CDR2 is SMNVEV in the germline V gene (reference sequence). CDR3: CASSSTPGQGTDTQYF. DNA of the CDR3: TGTGCCAGCAGTTCTACTCCGGGACAGGGGACAGATACGCAGTATTTT.

The CDR3 is CASEGLAGGLSFNEQFF. CDR3 DNA: TGTGCCAGCGAGGGACTAGCGGGAGGGCTATCTTTCAATGAGCAGTTCTTC. The chain has TRBV28 and TRBJ2-1; 16 positions agree with TRBD2. The CDR3 has 17 residues. Germline V CDR1 and CDR2: MDHEN, SYDVKM. The J segment lost 6 bases and the V segment lost 8 bases, leaving 10 bases of the junction unmatched.

The V gene is TRBV9, the J gene TRBJ2-7; 8 bases line up with TRBD1. Losses at the gene ends were 3 bases for V and 2 bases for J; bases not matched to a gene: 4. Germline V gene data show CDR1 as SGDLS and CDR2 as YYNGEE. This CDR3 is 14 amino acids long. CDR3 protein: CASSGEDRAYEQYF. CDR3 nucleotide sequence: TGTGCCAGCAGCGGGGAGGACAGGGCCTACGAGCAGTACTTC.

The chain links TRBV27 to TRBJ1-2; D gene ambiguous. Germline-derived CDR1 and CDR2 are MNHEY and SMNVEV (reference sequence). The V gene lost 6 bases and the J gene lost 3 bases, with 8 bases spanning the gap. The CDR3 runs 12 residues. The CDR3: CASRTLDYGYTF. The CDR3 DNA follows: TGTGCCAGCAGGACTTTGGACTATGGCTACACCTTC.

J is TRBJ2-7 and V is TRBV6-1; 9 bases align to TRBD1. The CDR3 spans 15 residues. Germline lookup yields CDR1 MNHNS and CDR2 SASEGT. Trimming at V came to 1 base and at J to 3 bases, leaving 4 bases not matched to a gene. The CDR3 spells CASSEDTGQGYEQYF. The DNA of the CDR3 is TGTGCCAGCAGTGAAGATACGGGACAGGGCTACGAGCAGTACTTC.

The J gene is TRBJ2-7, the V gene TRBV28, with D perhaps TRBD1 or TRBD2 (5 bases each). Trimming removed 3 bases from V and 8 bases from J, with 17 bases in between. Germline CDR1 is MDHEN and CDR2 is SYDVKM. This CDR3 region has 14 residues. CDR3 region: CASSFRDGVLKQYF. Here the CDR3 DNA reads TGTGCCAGCAGTTTCAGGGACGGGGTTCTCAAGCAGTACTTC.

This chain joins TRBV5-6 and TRBJ2-3; TRBD2 matches 9 bases. The CDR3 extends over 16 amino acids. The V gene end was trimmed by 1 base and the J gene end by 4 bases; junction bases not matched to a gene: 7. Germline lookup yields CDR1 SGHDT and CDR2 YYEEEE. DNA of the CDR3: TGTGCCAGCAGCTTGAAACTAGCGGGCCCGGCAGATACGCAGTATTTT. It translates to CASSLKLAGPADTQYF.

The chain recombines TRBV28 with TRBJ2-7, with 10 bases identical to TRBD2. The germline CDR1 and CDR2 sequences are MDHEN and SYDVKM. V trimming: 3 bases; J trimming: 0 bases; junction bases outside the gene matches: 2. This CDR3 contains 15 residues. This CDR3 reads CASSFSGGISYEQYF. Written as DNA, the CDR3 is TGTGCCAGCAGTTTTAGCGGGGGGATCTCCTACGAGCAGTACTTC.

This chain uses TRBV10-3 with TRBJ2-7; D is possibly TRBD1 (7 bases). V lost 4 bases and J 6 bases, leaving 16 bases between the germline ends. The length of the CDR3 is 14 residues. In germline, CDR1 is ENHRY, CDR2 SYGVKD. CDR3 amino acids: CAISARTTGAEQYF. The CDR3 region has the DNA TGTGCCATCAGTGCCCGGACTACAGGGGCCGAGCAGTACTTC.

J is TRBJ1-5 and V is TRBV20-1; D is unclear. CDR3 length: 13 residues. Trimming shortened V by 3 bases and J by 2 bases, and 8 bases separated the two germline ends. Per germline, CDR1 DFQATT and CDR2 SNEGSKA (reference sequence). The CDR3 DNA follows: TGCAGTGCTAGTACATTGGGCAATCAGCCCCAGCATTTT. Encoded protein: CSASTLGNQPQHF.

This chain links TRBV5-6 with TRBJ1-4; 10 bases line up with TRBD1. The CDR3 loop spans 17 amino acids. The germline V gene encodes CDR1 SGHDT and CDR2 YYEEEE. J gave up 5 bases and V 3 bases, and 10 bases lay outside the gene matches. Written as DNA, the CDR3 is TGTGCCAGCAGCTCACTGCCTTCGGGACAGGGGAATGAAAAACTGTTTTTT. This encodes CASSSLPSGQGNEKLFF.

This clone was recorded only once. This chain connects TRBV28 to TRBJ1-1, with D possibly matching TRBD1 (5 bases). The CDR3 is 13 amino acids. V was pared by 5 bases and J by 4 bases, with 11 bases between. From germline, CDR1 is MDHEN and CDR2 SYDVKM. The CDR3, as DNA: TGTGCCAGCAGTACCCCAGGGAGCACTGAAGCTTTCTTT. Its protein is CASSTPGSTEAFF. Variable domain in full (rest from reference TRBV28 and TRBJ1-1): DVKVTQSSRYLVKRTGEKVFLECVQDMDHENMFWYRQDPGLGLRLIYFSYDVKMKEKGDIPEGYSVSREKKERFSLILESASTNQTSMYLCASSTPGSTEAFFGQGTRLTVV.

The chain couples TRBV6-4 to TRBJ2-7; 7 bases fit TRBD2. The CDR3 is 15 residues long. The junction had 9 bases not matched to a gene; V was cut back by 4 bases and J by 3 bases. CDR1 is MRHNA and CDR2 is SNTAGT in the germline V gene. CDR3: CASSVEGGGNYEQYF. The CDR3 DNA follows: TGTGCCAGCAGTGTGGAGGGCGGGGGAAACTACGAGCAGTACTTC.

The V call is TRBV12-3 or TRBV12-4, the J call TRBJ1-1; D uncertain. V was cut by 3 bases and J by 2 bases, with 7 bases left in between. The CDR3 length is 13 residues. The CDR3 sequence is CASSFVDNTEAFF. Written as DNA, the CDR3 is TGTGCCAGCAGTTTCGTGGACAACACTGAAGCTTTCTTT.

The V gene is TRBV11-1, the J gene TRBJ2-3; D not certain. V was pared by 4 bases and J by 5 bases, with 16 bases between. Germline V gene sequence: CDR1 SGHAT, CDR2 FQDESV (reference sequence). The CDR3 extends over 15 amino acids. For the CDR3, the DNA is TGTGCCAGCAGCTCGCGGACGGAGATCGGAGATACGCAGTATTTT. Its protein is CASSSRTEIGDTQYF.

This rearrangement joins TRBV19 to TRBJ1-5, with TRBD1 as a possible D gene (6 bases). The CDR3 length is 13 residues. Germline loops: CDR1 LNHDA, CDR2 SQIVND (reference sequence). Trimming removed 5 bases from V and 7 bases from J, with 12 bases in between. CDR3 sequence (DNA): TGTGCCAGTAGTGCCCGGGGGGGCCAGCCCCAGCATTTT. This sequence encodes CASSARGGQPQHF.

The chain carries TRBV28 and TRBJ2-2, with D unclear. The germline gives CDR1 MDHEN, CDR2 SYDVKM. There are 17 residues in the CDR3. Trimming took off 5 bases at V and 1 base at J, with 17 bases between the two ends. The CDR3 DNA is TGTGCCAGCAGTACACCAGTTACCCTCCGGAACACCGGGGAGCTGTTTTTT. Translating gives CASSTPVTLRNTGELFF.

This clone came up a few times. This chain's CDR3 is CASSLRQNTEAFF. In DNA, the CDR3 is TGTGCCAGCAGCCTACGACAGAACACTGAAGCTTTCTTT. This sequence joins TRBV11-3 and TRBJ1-1; no firm D call. The germline V gene has CDR1 SGHNT and CDR2 YENEEA. This CDR3 is built from 13 residues. V lost 5 bases and J 1 base, leaving 8 bases between the germline ends.

This chain links TRBV5-1 with TRBJ1-4; TRBD1 aligns across 8 bases. With 2 bases clipped from V and 5 bases from J, the junction kept 5 bases outside the gene matches. Per germline, CDR1 SGHRS and CDR2 YFSETQ. The CDR3 length is 15 residues. Here the CDR3 DNA reads TGCGCCAGCAGCTTTTACGCAGGGGGCAATGAAAAACTGTTTTTT. The encoded protein is CASSFYAGGNEKLFF. Filled out from reference TRBV5-1 and TRBJ1-4, the complete variable domain reads KAGVTQTPRYLIKTRGQQVTLSCSPISGHRSVSWYQQTPGQGLQFLFEYFSETQRNKGNFPGRFSGRQFSNSRSEMNVSTLELGDSALYLCASSFYAGGNEKLFFGSGTQLSVL.

The J gene is TRBJ1-5, the V gene TRBV29-1; a weak D match, TRBD1 (6 bases). V was shortened by 6 bases and J by 0 bases, with 9 bases between the two germline ends. The CDR3 loop spans 13 amino acids. CDR1 SQVTM and CDR2 ANQGSEA come from the germline V gene. The CDR3 region is CSVRTASNQPQHF. The CDR3 bases are TGCAGCGTCCGGACAGCTAGCAATCAGCCCCAGCATTTT.

V and J are TRBV4-2 and TRBJ1-1; 7 nucleotides line up with TRBD1. Trimming took 4 bases from V and 11 from J; bases not matched to a gene: 19. Looked up from germline, CDR1 is LGHNA and CDR2 is YNFKEQ. The CDR3 length is 16 residues. CDR3 amino acids: CASSLDRGPGGERAFF. CDR3 bases: TGTGCCAGCAGCCTTGACCGGGGTCCAGGGGGAGAGAGGGCTTTCTTT.

This chain links TRBV7-2 with TRBJ2-1; 11 nucleotides align to TRBD2. The junction had 2 bases not matched to a gene; V was cut back by 1 base and J by 6 bases. This CDR3 region has 15 residues. Germline assignment: CDR1 SGHTA and CDR2 FQGNSA. CDR3 amino acids: CASSLVLAGANEQFF. The CDR3 coding sequence is TGTGCCAGCAGCTTAGTACTAGCGGGGGCCAATGAGCAGTTCTTC.

V usage is TRBV6-1 and J usage is TRBJ2-1, with D perhaps TRBD1 (6 bases). The CDR3 sequence is 17 residues long. Looked up from germline, CDR1 is MNHNS and CDR2 is SASEGT. V was trimmed by 0 bases and J by 8 bases, leaving 20 bases between them. The CDR3 sequence is CASSEALGAGDRDEQFF. The CDR3 region has the DNA TGTGCCAGCAGTGAAGCGCTAGGGGCAGGGGATCGGGATGAGCAGTTCTTC.

The rearrangement links TRBV2 to TRBJ2-7; D gene uncertain. Trimming cost V 7 bases and J 4 bases, with 11 bases left between them. Per germline, CDR1 SNHLY and CDR2 FYNNEI. This CDR3 comprises 12 residues. CDR3 in DNA: TGTGCCAGCAATGGAGAAGGTTACGAGCAGTACTTC. Its protein product is CASNGEGYEQYF.

This rearrangement joins TRBV28 to TRBJ2-5; perhaps TRBD1 as D (5 bases). This CDR3 contains 13 residues. Trimming removed 3 bases at V and 7 bases at J, with 12 bases between. Germline V gene data show CDR1 as MDHEN and CDR2 as SYDVKM. CDR3 amino acids: CASSFRQGGTQYF. The DNA of the CDR3 is TGTGCCAGCAGTTTTAGGCAGGGTGGGACCCAGTACTTC.